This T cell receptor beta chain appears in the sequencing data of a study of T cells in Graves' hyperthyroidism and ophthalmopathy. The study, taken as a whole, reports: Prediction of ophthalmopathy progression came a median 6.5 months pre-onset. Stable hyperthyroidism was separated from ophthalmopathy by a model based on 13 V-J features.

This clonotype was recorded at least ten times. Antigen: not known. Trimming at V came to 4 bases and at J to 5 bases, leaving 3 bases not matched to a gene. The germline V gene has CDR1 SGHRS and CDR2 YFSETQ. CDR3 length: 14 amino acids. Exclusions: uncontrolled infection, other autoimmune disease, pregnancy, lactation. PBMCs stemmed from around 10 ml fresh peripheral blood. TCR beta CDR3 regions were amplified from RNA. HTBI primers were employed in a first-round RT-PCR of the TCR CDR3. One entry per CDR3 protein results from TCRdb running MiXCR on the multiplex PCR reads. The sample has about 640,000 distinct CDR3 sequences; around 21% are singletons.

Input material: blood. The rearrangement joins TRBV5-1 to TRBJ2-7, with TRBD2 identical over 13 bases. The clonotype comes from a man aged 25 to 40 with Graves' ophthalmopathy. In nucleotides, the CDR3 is TGCGCCAGCAGCGTGGGGACTAGCGGGGACGAGCAGTACTTC. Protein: CASSVGTSGDEQYF.